This TCR beta chain was recovered during a study of OX40 agonist ivuxolimab in advanced cancers. Study-level findings and limits: Normalized T-cell clonal expansion was also low in some nonresponders.

Some clones are missing from TCRdb's copy, which holds only in-frame ones; the method was immunoSEQ multiplex PCR. The table records some 33,000 clones, approximately 90% of them present only once. Comments on this clone: The antigen remains undetermined.

Trimming removed 5 bases from V and 5 bases from J, with 18 bases in between. The CDR3 consists of 15 residues. The germline gives CDR1 MNHEY, CDR2 SMNVEV (reference sequence). The rearrangement links TRBV27 to TRBJ2-5; TRBD2 is a possible D gene (6 bases). This clonotype was sampled from an adult with an advanced solid tumor such as melanoma, head and neck, liver or kidney cancer. Source: CD4+ or CD8+ T cells sorted from blood, taken in a trial of the OX40 agonist ivuxolimab. This chain's CDR3 is CASSHGTLQGETQYF. In DNA form, the CDR3 reads TGTGCCAGCAGTCACGGGACTCTCCAAGGGGAGACCCAGTACTTC.